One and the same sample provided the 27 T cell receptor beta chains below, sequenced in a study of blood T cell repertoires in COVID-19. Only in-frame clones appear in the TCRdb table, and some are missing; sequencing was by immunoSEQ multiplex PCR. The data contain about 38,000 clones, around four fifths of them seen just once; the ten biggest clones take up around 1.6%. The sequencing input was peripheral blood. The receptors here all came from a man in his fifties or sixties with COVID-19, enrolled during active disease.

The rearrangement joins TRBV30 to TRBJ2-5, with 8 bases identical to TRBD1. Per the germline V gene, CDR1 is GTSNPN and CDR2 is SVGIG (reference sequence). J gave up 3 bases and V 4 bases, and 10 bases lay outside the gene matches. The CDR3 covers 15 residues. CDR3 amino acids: CAWNYGQGREETQYF. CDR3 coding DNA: TGTGCCTGGAACTACGGACAGGGACGCGAAGAGACCCAGTACTTC. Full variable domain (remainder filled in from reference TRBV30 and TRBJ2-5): SQTIHQWPATLVQPVGSPLSLECTVEGTSNPNLYWYRQAAGRGLQLLFYSVGIGQISSEVPQNLSASRPQDRQFILSSKKLLLSDSGFYLCAWNYGQGREETQYFGPGTRLLVL.

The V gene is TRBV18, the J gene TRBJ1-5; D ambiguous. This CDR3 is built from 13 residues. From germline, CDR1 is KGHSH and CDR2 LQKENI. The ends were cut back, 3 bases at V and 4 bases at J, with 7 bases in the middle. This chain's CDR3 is CASSPLENQPQHF. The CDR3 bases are TGTGCCAGCTCACCTCTCGAGAATCAGCCCCAGCATTTT. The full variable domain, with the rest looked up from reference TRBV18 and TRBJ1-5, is NAGVMQNPRHLVRRRGQEARLRCSPMKGHSHVYWYRQLPEEGLKFMVYLQKENIIDESGMPKERFSAEFPKEGPSILRIQQVVRGDSAAYFCASSPLENQPQHFGDGTRLSIL.

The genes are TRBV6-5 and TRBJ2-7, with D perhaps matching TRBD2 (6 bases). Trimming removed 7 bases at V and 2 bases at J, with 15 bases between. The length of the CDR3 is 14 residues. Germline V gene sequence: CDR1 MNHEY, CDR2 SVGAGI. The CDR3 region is CASKRATSPYEQYF. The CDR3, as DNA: TGTGCCAGCAAGCGGGCCACATCCCCCTACGAGCAGTACTTC.

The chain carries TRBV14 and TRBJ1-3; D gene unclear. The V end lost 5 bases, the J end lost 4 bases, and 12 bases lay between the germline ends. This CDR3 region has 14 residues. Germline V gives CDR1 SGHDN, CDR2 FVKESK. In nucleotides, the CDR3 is TGTGCCAGCAGCACCCACCGGGGAGGAAACACCATATATTTT. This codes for CASSTHRGGNTIYF.

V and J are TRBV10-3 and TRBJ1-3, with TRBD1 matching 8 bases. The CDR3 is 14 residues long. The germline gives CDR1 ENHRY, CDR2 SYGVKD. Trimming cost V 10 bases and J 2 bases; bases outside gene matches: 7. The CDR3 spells CASMTGEAGNTIYF. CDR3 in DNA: TGTGCCAGTATGACAGGGGAGGCTGGAAACACCATATATTTT.

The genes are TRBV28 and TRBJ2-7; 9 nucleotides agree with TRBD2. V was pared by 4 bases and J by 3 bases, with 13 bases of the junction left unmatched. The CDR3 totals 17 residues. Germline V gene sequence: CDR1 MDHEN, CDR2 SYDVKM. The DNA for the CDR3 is TGTGCCAGCAGTTCCTCCCCCGGGACTAGCAGCCACTACGAGCAGTACTTC. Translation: CASSSSPGTSSHYEQYF.

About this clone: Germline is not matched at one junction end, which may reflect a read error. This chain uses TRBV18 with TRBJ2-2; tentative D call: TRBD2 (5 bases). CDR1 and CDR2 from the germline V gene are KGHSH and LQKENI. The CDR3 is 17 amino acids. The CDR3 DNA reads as TGTGCCAGCTCACCACCGGTTGGAGGACCGAAGACCGGGGAGCTGTTTTTT. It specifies CASSPPVGGPKTGELFF.

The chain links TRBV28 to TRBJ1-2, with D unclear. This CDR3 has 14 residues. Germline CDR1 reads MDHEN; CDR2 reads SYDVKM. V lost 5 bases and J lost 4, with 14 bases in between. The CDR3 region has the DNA TGTGCCAGCAGTATTAGTCCCGGGATCTATGGCTACACCTTC. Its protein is CASSISPGIYGYTF.

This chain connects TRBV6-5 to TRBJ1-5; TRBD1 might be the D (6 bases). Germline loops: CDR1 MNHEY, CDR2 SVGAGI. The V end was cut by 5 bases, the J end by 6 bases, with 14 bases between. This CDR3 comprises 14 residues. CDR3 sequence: CASSLRGGGQPQHF. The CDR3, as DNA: TGTGCCAGCAGTCTCCGAGGGGGGGGTCAGCCCCAGCATTTT.

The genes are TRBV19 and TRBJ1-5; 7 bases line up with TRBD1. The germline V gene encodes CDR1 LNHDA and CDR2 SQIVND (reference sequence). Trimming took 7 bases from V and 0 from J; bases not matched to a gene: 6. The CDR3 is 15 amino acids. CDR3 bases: TGTGCCAGTACCCAGGGGGATTATAGCAATCAGCCCCAGCATTTT. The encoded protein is CASTQGDYSNQPQHF.

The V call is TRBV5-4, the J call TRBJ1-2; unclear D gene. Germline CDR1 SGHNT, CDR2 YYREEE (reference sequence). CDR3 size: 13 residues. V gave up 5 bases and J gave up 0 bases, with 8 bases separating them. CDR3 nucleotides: TGTGCCAGCAGACTAGTATCTAACTATGGCTACACCTTC. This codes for CASRLVSNYGYTF.

DNA of the CDR3: TGCGCCAGCAGCCGACAAGTGGGGGAGGCTGGAAACACCATATATTTT. Its protein is CASSRQVGEAGNTIYF. The chain uses TRBV4-1 and TRBJ1-3, with D maybe TRBD1 (5 bases). Per the germline V gene, CDR1 is MGHRA and CDR2 is YSYEKL. Between the trimmed V and J ends, which lost 4 bases and 2 bases, there was a span of 15 bases. The CDR3 spans 16 residues.

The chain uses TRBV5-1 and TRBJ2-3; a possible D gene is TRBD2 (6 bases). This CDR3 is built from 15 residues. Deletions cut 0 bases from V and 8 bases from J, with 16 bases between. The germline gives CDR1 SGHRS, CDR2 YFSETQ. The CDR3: CASSLVRSGLGTQYF. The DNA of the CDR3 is TGCGCCAGCAGCTTGGTGCGTAGCGGTCTAGGTACGCAGTATTTT.

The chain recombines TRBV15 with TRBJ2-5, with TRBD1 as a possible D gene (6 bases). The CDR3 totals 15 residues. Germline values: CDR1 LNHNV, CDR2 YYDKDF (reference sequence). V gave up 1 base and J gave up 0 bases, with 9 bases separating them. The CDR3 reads CATSRVGTYQETQYF. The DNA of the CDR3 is TGTGCCACCAGCAGAGTTGGGACATACCAAGAGACCCAGTACTTC.

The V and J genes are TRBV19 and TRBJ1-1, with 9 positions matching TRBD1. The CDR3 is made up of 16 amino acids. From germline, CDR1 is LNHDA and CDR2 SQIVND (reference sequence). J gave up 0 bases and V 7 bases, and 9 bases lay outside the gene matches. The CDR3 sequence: CASIPRDRVMNTEAFF. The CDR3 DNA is TGTGCCAGTATTCCCAGGGACAGGGTAATGAACACTGAAGCTTTCTTT.

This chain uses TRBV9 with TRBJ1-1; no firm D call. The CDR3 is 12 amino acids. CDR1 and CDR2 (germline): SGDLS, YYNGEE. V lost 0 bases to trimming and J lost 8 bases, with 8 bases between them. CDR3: CASSVGASEAFF. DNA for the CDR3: TGTGCCAGCAGCGTAGGAGCAAGCGAAGCTTTCTTT.

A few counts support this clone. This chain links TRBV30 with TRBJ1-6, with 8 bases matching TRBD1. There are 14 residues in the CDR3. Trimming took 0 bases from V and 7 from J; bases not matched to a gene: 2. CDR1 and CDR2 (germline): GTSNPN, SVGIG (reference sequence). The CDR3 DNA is TGTGCCTGGAGTGTTGCAGGGGGCAATTCACCCCTCCACTTT. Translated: CAWSVAGGNSPLHF.

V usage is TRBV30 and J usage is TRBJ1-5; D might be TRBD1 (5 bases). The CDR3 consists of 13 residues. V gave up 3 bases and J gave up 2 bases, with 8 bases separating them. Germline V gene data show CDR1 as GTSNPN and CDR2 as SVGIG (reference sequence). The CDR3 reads CAWSSRGNQPQHF. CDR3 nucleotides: TGTGCCTGGAGCAGCAGGGGCAATCAGCCCCAGCATTTT.

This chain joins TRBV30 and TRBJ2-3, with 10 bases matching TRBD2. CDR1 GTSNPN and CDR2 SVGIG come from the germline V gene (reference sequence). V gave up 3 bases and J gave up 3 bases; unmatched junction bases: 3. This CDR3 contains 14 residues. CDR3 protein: CAWRTAGGTDTQYF. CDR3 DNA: TGTGCCTGGAGAACAGCGGGAGGGACAGATACGCAGTATTTT.

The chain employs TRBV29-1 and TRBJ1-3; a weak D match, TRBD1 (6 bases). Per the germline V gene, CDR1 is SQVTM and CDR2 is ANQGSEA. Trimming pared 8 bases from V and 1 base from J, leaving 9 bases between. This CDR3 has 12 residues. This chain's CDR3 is CSSRGSGNTIYF. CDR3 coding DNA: TGCAGCTCCAGGGGTTCTGGAAACACCATATATTTT.

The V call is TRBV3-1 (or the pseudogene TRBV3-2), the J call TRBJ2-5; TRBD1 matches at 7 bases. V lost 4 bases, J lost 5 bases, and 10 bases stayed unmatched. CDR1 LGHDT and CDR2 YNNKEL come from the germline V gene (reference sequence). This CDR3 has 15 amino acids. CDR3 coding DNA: TGTGCCAGCAGCCCAAGACAGGGCCGGAGGGAGACCCAGTACTTC. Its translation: CASSPRQGRRETQYF.

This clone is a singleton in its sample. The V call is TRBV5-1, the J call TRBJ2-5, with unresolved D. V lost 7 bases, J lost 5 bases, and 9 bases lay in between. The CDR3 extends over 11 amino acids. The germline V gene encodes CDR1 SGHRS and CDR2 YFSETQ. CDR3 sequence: CASFDRETQYF. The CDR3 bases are TGCGCCAGCTTCGATCGGGAGACCCAGTACTTC.

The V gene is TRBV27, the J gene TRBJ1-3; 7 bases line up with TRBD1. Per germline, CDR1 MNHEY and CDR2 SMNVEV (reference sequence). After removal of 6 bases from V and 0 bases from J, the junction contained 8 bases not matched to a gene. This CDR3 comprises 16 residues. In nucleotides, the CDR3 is TGTGCCAGCAGAAGGACAGGAACCTTCTCTGGAAACACCATATATTTT. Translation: CASRRTGTFSGNTIYF.

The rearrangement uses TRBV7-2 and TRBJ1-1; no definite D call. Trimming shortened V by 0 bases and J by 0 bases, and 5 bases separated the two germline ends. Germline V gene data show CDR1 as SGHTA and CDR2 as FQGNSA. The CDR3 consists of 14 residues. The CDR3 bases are TGTGCCAGCAGCTTAGCTGCGATGAACACTGAAGCTTTCTTT. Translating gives CASSLAAMNTEAFF.

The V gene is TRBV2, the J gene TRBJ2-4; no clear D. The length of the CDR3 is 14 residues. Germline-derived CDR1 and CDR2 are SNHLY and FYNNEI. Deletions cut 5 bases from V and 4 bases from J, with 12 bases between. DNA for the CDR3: TGTGCCAGCAGTCCTCGTCAGATAAAAAACATTCAGTACTTC. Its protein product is CASSPRQIKNIQYF.

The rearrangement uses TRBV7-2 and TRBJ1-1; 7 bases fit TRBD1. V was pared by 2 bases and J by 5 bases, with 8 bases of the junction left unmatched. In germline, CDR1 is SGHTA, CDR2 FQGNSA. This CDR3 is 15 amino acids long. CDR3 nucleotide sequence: TGTGCCAGCAGCTTAAGTTACAGGGGAGGAACTGAAGCTTTCTTT. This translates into CASSLSYRGGTEAFF.

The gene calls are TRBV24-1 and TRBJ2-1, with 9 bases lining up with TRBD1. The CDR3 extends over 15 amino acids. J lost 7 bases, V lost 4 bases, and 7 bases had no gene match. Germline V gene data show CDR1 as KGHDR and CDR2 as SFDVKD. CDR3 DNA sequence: TGTGCCACCAGTGACCCCCGGGACAGGGAAAATGAGCAGTTCTTC. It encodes CATSDPRDRENEQFF.